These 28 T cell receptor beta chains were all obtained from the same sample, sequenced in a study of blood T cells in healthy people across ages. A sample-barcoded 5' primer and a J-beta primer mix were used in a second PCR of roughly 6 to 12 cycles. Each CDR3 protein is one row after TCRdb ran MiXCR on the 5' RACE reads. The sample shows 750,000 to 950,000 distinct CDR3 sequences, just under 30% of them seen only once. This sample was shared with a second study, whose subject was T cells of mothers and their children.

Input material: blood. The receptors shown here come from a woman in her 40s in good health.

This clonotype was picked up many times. CDR3 amino acids: CASTLGTDSPLHF. As DNA, the CDR3 is TGTGCCAGCACCCTCGGGACAGATTCACCCCTCCACTTT. V is TRBV7-8 and J is TRBJ1-6; 7 bases align to TRBD1. The V and J ends lost 7 bases and 8 bases, in that order; junction bases with no gene match: 5. CDR1 and CDR2 (germline): SGHVS, FQNEAQ. The CDR3 sequence is 13 residues long.

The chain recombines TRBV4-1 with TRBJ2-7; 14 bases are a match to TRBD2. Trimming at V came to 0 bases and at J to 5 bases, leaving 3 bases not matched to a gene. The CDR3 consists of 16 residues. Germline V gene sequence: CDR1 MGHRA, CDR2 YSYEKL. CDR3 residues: CASSQEGTSGGNEQYF. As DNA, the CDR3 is TGCGCCAGCAGCCAAGAGGGGACTAGCGGGGGCAACGAGCAGTACTTC.

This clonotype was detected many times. The CDR3 sequence is CASTGGAPPADTQYF. The CDR3 nucleotides are TGCGCCAGCACCGGAGGAGCTCCCCCGGCAGATACGCAGTATTTT. This sequence joins TRBV5-1 and TRBJ2-3; a possible D gene is TRBD2 (5 bases). CDR1 SGHRS and CDR2 YFSETQ come from the germline V gene. V was trimmed by 6 bases and J by 4 bases, leaving 18 bases between them. There are 15 residues in the CDR3.

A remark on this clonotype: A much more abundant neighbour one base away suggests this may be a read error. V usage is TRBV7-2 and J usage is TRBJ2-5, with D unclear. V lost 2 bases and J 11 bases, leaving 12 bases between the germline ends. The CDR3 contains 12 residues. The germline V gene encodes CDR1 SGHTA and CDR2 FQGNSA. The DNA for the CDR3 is TGTGCCAGCAGCTTACAGGTTAATGAGCAGTACTTC. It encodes CASSLQVNEQYF.

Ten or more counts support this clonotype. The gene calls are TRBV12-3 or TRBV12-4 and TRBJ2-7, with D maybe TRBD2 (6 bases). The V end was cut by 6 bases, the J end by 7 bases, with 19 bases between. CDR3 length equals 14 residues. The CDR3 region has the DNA TGTGCCAGCAGCCCCACTGGAGGGGCTCGGGAGCAGTACTTC. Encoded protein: CASSPTGGAREQYF.

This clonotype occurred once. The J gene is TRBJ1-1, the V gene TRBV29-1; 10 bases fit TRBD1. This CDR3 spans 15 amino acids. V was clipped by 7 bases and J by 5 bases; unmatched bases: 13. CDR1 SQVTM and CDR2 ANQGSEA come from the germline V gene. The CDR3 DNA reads TGCAGCGCCCTAAGGACAGGGGGTGCGCGGACTGAAGCTTTCTTT. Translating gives CSALRTGGARTEAFF.

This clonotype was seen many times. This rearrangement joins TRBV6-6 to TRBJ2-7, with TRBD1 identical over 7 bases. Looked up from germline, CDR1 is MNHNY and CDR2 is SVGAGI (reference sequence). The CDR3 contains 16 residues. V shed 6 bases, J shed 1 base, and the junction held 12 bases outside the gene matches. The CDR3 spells CASRYDARQGSYEQYF. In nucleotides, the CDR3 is TGTGCCAGCAGATACGACGCTAGACAGGGATCCTACGAGCAGTACTTC.

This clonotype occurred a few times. CDR3 sequence (DNA): TGTGCCAGCAGTTTATATTGGGGGTCCGGCGAAAAACTGTTTTTT. It yields the protein CASSLYWGSGEKLFF. The chain combines TRBV27 with TRBJ1-4, with a tentative D call TRBD1 (5 bases). This CDR3 region has 15 residues. CDR1 MNHEY and CDR2 SMNVEV come from the germline V gene (reference sequence). The V end was cut by 1 base, the J end by 8 bases, with 14 bases between.

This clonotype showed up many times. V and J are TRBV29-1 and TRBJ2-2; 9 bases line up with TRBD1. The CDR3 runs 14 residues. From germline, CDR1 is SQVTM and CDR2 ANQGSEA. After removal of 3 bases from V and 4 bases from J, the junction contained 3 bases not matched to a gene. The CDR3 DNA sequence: TGCAGCGTTGAGGGGGACAGGGTCACCGGGGAGCTGTTTTTT. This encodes CSVEGDRVTGELFF.

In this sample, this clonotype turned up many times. The CDR3 region has the DNA TGTGCCACAGTTTATGGGGGGCTAGGATACGAGCAGTACTTC. It specifies CATVYGGLGYEQYF. The chain carries TRBV28 and TRBJ2-7; D might be TRBD1 or TRBD2, each matching 6 bases. This CDR3 region has 14 residues. With 10 bases removed from V and 4 bases from J, the gap between germline ends came to 20 bases. Germline V gene lookup returns CDR1 MDHEN and CDR2 SYDVKM.

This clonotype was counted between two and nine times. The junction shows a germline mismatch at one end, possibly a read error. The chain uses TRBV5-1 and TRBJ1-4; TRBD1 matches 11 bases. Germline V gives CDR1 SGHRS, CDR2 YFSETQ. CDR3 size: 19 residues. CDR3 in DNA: TGCACCAGCAGCTTGGGGACAGGGGGGAGCTTATCAACTAATGAAAAACTGTTTTTT. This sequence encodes CTSSLGTGGSLSTNEKLFF.

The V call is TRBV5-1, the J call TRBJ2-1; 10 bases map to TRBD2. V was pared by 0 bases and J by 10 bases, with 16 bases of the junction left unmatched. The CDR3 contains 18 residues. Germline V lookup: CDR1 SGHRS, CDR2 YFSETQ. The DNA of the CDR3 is TGCGCCAGCAGCTTGGAATCCCCGACGAGCGGGGGGGGTGGCGAGCAGTTCTTC. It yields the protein CASSLESPTSGGGGEQFF.

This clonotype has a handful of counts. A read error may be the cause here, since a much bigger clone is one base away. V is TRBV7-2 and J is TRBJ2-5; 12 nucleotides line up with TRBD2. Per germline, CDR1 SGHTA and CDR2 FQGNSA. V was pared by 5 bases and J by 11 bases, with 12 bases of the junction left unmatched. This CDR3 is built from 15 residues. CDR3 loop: CASSVTSGSYNEQYF. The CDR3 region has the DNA TGTGCCAGCAGCGTGACTAGCGGGAGCTACAATGAGCAGTACTTC. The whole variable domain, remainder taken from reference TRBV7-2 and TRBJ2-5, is GAGVSQSPSNKVTEKGKDVELRCDPISGHTALYWYRQSLGQGLEFLIYFQGNSAPDKSGLPSDRFSAERTGGSVSTLTIQRTQQEDSAVYLCASSVTSGSYNEQYFGPGTRLLVL.

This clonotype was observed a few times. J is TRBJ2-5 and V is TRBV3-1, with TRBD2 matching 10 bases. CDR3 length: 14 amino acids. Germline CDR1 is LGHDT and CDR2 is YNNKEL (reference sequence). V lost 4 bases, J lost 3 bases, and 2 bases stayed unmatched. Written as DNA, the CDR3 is TGTGCCAGCAGCCTGGGGACTAGCGAAGAGACCCAGTACTTC. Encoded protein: CASSLGTSEETQYF.

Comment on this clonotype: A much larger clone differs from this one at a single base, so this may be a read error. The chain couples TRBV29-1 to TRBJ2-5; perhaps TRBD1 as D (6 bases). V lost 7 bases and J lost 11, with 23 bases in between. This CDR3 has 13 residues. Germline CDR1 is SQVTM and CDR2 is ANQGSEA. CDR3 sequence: CSGAHSGVDEQYF. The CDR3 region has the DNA TGCAGCGGGGCACACTCAGGGGTGGATGAGCAGTACTTC.

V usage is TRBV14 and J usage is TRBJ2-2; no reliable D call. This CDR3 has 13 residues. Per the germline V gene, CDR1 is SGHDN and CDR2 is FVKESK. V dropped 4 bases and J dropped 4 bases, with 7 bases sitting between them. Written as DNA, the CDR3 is TGTGCCAGCAGCCCCTGGGGCACCGGGGAGCTGTTTTTT. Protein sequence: CASSPWGTGELFF. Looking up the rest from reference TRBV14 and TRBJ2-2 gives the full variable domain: EAGVTQFPSHSVIEKGQTVTLRCDPISGHDNLYWYRRVMGKEIKFLLHFVKESKQDESGMPNNRFLAERTGGTYSTLKVQPAELEDSGVYFCASSPWGTGELFFGEGSRLTVL.

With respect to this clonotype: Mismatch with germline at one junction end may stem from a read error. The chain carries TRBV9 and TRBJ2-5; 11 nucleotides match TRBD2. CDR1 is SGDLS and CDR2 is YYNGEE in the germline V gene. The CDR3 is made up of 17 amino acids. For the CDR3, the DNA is TGTGCCAGCAGCGTAGGACTAGCGGGGTTGCCAAAAGAGATCCAGTACTTC. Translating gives CASSVGLAGLPKEIQYF.

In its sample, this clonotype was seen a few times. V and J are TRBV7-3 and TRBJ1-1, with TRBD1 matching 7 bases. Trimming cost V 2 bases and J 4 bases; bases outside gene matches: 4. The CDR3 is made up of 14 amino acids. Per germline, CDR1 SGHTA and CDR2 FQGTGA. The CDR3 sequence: CASSLEGAGTEAFF. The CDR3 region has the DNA TGTGCCAGCAGCTTAGAGGGGGCAGGCACTGAAGCTTTCTTT.

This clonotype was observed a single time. The CDR3 loop reads CATSSHRGITGELFF. CDR3 DNA sequence: TGTGCCACCAGCAGTCACAGGGGTATCACCGGGGAGCTGTTTTTT. The chain uses TRBV15 and TRBJ2-2, with TRBD1 identical over 7 bases. The CDR3 is made up of 15 amino acids. The V gene's germline CDR1 is LNHNV and CDR2 YYDKDF (reference sequence). The V gene end was trimmed by 3 bases and the J gene end by 4 bases; junction bases not matched to a gene: 5.

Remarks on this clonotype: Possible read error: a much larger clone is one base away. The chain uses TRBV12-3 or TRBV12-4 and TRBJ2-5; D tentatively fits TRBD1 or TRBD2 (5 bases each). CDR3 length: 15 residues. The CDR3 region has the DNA TGTGCCAGCAGTTTACGCAGGCCGATGGGGGAGACCCGGTACTTC. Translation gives CASSLRRPMGETRYF.

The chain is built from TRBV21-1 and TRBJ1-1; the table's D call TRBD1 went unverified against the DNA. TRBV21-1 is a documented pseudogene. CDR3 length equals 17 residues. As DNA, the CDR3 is TGTGCCAGCAGCAAAGGTGACGAACGGGGGCGCGTCGCCGAGGCTTTCTTT. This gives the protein CASSKGDERGRVAEAFF.

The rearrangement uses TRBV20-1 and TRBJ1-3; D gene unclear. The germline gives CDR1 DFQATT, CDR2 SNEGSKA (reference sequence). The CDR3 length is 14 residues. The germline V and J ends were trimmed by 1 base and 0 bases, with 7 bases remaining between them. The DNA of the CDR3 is TGCAGTGCTAGAGGAGCAGACTCTGGAAACACCATATATTTT. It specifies CSARGADSGNTIYF.

For the CDR3, the DNA is TGTGCCAGCAGCCCCACAGGGTCCGAGCAGTACTTC. Its translation: CASSPTGSEQYF. The rearrangement links TRBV12-3 or TRBV12-4 to TRBJ2-5, with D perhaps matching TRBD1 (6 bases). The DNA end is a closer match to TRBJ2-7, so the J assignment may be wrong. This CDR3 spans 12 amino acids.

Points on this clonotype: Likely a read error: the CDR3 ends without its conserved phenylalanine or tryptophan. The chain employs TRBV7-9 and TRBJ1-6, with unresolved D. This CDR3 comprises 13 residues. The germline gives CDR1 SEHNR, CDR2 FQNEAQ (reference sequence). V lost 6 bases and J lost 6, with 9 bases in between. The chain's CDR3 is CASRRTANSPLHC. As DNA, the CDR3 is TGTGCCAGCAGGCGGACTGCTAATTCACCCCTCCACTGT.

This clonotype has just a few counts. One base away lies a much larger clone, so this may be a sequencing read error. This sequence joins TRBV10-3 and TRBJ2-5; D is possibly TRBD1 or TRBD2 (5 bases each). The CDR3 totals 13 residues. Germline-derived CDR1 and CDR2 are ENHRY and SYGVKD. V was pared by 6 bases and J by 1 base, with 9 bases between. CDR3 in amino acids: CAIRGTSQETQYF. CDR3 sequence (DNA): TGTGCCATCAGGGGGACGAGCCAAGAGACCCAGTACTTC.

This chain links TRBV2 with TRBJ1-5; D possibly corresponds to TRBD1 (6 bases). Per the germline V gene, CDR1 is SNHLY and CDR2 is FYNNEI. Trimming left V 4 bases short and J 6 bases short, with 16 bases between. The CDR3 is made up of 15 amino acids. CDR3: CASSGVDTGLQPQHF. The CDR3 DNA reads TGTGCCAGCAGTGGGGTGGATACAGGGCTTCAGCCCCAGCATTTT.

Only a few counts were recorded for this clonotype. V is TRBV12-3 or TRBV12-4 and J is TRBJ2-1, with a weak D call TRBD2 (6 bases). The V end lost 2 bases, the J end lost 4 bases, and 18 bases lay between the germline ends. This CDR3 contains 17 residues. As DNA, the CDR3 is TGTGCCAGCAGTTTATGGGTCGGGAGCCAACTATACAATGAGCAGTTCTTC. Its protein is CASSLWVGSQLYNEQFF.

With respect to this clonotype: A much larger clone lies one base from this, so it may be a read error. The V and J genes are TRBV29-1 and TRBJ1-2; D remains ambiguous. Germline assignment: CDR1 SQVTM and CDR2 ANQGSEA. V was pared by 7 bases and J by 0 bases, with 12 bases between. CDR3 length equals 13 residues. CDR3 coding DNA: TGCAGCGCCCGAGAGAAAGCTAACTATGGCTACACCTTC. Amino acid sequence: CSAREKANYGYTF.